The clone carrying this T cell receptor beta chain was detected a few times. The antigen remains unidentified. This sample is part of a study of CD8+ T cells in alopecia areata. At the level of the study: Patients received oral tofacitinib, 5 to 10 mg twice daily, for moderate-to-severe alopecia areata.

Treatment reported: oral pan-JAK inhibitor, 5-10 mg twice daily. Peripheral blood and lesional scalp punch biopsies were taken from alopecia areata patients. PBMCs served as the source from which CD4+ and CD8+ T cells were sorted. Study outcomes and limitations: Under tofacitinib, fewer expanded CD8+ clones appeared among the top 100 scalp clones.

The V and J ends lost 4 bases and 7 bases, in that order; junction bases with no gene match: 6. The CDR3 covers 13 residues. Looked up from germline, CDR1 is SGHRS and CDR2 is YFSETQ. Sequencing used cDNA as its template, made by extracting RNA and reverse transcribing it. Here immunoSEQ multiplex PCR was the method, and the copy in TCRdb shows in-frame clones only, minus some. Of 150,000 to 200,000 clones in the sample, about three fifths were seen once. The material was CD4+ T cells sorted from blood, obtained at week 24, from a patient treated with tofacitinib. The clonotype originates from a human donor with alopecia areata. This chain links TRBV5-1 with TRBJ2-7, with 9 bases aligning to TRBD1. The CDR3 reads CASSRDRASEQYF. CDR3 DNA sequence: TGCGCCAGCAGCAGGGACAGGGCCTCGGAGCAGTACTTC.